What follows describes a single TCR beta chain. The antigen remains unidentified. Each bulk PBMC sample had about 330 ng DNA loaded. TCRdb's copy holds only in-frame clones and misses some; the assay was immunoSEQ multiplex PCR. The sample lists about 19,000 clones; about 85% were seen once. The data originate from a study of blood T cell dynamics during melanoma immunotherapy. Turning to the study itself: Patients with metastatic melanoma got pembrolizumab or nivolumab-ipilimumab as first-line care.

Time point given: week 3, after first cycle of checkpoint inhibitor. V dropped 6 bases and J dropped 1; count of bases not matched to a gene: 7. Per germline, CDR1 MDHEN and CDR2 SYDVKM. The CDR3 is 15 residues long. Overall study findings and caveats: At W3, later disease-control patients showed bifurcated PBMC repertoire changes, unlike progressors.

The TCR was taken from a human donor with melanoma. V gene TRBV28 combines with J gene TRBJ2-7, with 9 nucleotides matching TRBD2. This material consisted of blood, taken from a patient treated with checkpoint blockade. The CDR3 DNA sequence: TGTGCCAGCAGCCCTCGACTAGCGGTTTCCTACGAGCAGTACTTC. This sequence encodes CASSPRLAVSYEQYF.